This TCR beta chain appears in the sequencing data of a study of T cell repertoires in cytomegalovirus infection. Study information: Through public TCR beta signatures, both CMV infection and matching HLA type were indicated.

To note about this clonotype: Its antigen is as yet unknown.

TCRdb redid the calling of the reads with MiXCR, one entry per CDR3 protein. The repertoire has 740,000 or so distinct CDR3 sequences, approximately 34% of them found once; the top ten carry under 3.5%. Whole-study findings and limits: HLA-C-restricted CMV clonotypes gave the most frequent clonotype in two of eight donors. CMV carriers having the relevant HLA were flagged by cumulative public TCR beta family frequency.

This CDR3 has 16 amino acids. V was pared by 1 base and J by 6 bases, with 15 bases between. Per germline, CDR1 SGHVS and CDR2 FNYEAQ. Sample: PBMCs. This sequence was found in a human donor in good health (CMV status not recorded). Some clones in this sample may be carry-over from other donors' samples. The V and J genes are TRBV7-6 and TRBJ2-2, with TRBD1 as a possible D gene (6 bases). For the CDR3, the DNA is TGTGCCAGCAGCTTAGGCAGGGGACGTCGCTCCGGGGAGCTGTTTTTT. Translated: CASSLGRGRRSGELFF. Complete variable domain (other parts from reference TRBV7-6 and TRBJ2-2): GAGVSQSPRYKVTKRGQDVALRCDPISGHVSLYWYRQALGQGPEFLTYFNYEAQQDKSGLPNDRFSAERPEGSISTLTIQRTEQRDSAMYRCASSLGRGRRSGELFFGEGSRLTVL.